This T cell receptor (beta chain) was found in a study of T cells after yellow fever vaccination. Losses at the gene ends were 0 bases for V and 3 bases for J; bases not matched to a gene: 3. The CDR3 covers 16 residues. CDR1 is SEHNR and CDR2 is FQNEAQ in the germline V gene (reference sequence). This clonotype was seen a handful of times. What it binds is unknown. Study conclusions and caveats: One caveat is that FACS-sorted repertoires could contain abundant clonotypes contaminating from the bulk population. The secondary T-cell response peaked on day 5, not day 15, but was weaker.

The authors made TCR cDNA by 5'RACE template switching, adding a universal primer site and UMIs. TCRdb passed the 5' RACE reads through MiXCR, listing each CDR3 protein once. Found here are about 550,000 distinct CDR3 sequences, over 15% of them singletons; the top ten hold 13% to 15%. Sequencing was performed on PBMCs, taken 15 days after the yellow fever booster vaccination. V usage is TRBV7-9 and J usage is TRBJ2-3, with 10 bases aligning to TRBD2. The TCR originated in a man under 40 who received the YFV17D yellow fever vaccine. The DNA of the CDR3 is TGTGCCAGCAGCTTAGCTAGCGGGAGGTTGACAGATACGCAGTATTTT. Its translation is CASSLASGRLTDTQYF.